This T cell receptor beta chain was captured by sequencing in a study of blood T cells in healthy people across ages. Study information: The capture of about one barcoded beta molecule per two T cells was achieved by template switching. Study results and caveats: TCR beta diversity, measured per million T cells, fell in a roughly linear way with age. From one million sequenced T cells, diversity estimates were lower bounds.

The CDR3 covers 14 residues. Germline V gene sequence: CDR1 SGHTA, CDR2 FQGNSA. The ends lost 5 bases at V and 0 bases at J; junction bases unmatched: 2. A word on this clonotype: Its target is not known.

RNA extraction gave at least 6 micrograms of total RNA per sample. With a J-beta primer mix and a sample-barcoded 5' primer, a second PCR ran 7 to 11 cycles. TCRdb processed the 5' RACE reads anew with MiXCR; each CDR3 protein has one entry. This table holds about 1.6 million distinct CDR3 sequences, about 32% found once. Sequenced input: blood. This chain uses TRBV7-2 with TRBJ1-2; 8 bases line up with TRBD1. The TCR was taken from a woman in her 30s in good health. Written as DNA, the CDR3 is TGTGCCAGCAGCGGACAGGGACCTAACTATGGCTACACCTTC. As protein: CASSGQGPNYGYTF.